The T cell receptor beta chain described here comes from a study of OX40 agonist ivuxolimab in advanced cancers. Profiling relied on immunoSEQ multiplex PCR, and the TCRdb table lists in-frame clones only, not all of them. This sample yields 55,000 to 65,000 clones, of which 84% are seen a single time; roughly 2% belongs to the top ten. Unmatched junction bases numbered 9, after V lost 4 bases and J lost 5 bases. The CDR3 totals 17 residues. The germline V gene has CDR1 SGDLS and CDR2 YYNGEE. The sequences come from CD4+ or CD8+ T cells sorted from blood, collected in a trial of the OX40 agonist ivuxolimab. The chain recombines TRBV9 with TRBJ2-5; 15 bases match TRBD2. The sequence was collected from an adult with an advanced solid tumor such as melanoma, head and neck, liver or kidney cancer. The CDR3 coding sequence is TGTGCCAGCAGCCCCGGACTAGCGGGGGGGCTCTCGGAGACCCAGTACTTC. Its translation is CASSPGLAGGLSETQYF.